The next 4 T cell receptor beta chains were all read from a single sample in a study of blood T cells in healthy people across ages. Using a J-beta primer mix together with a sample-barcoded 5' primer, a second PCR was run for roughly 6 to 12 cycles. Each CDR3 protein gets one entry after TCRdb re-called the 5' RACE reads with MiXCR. The sample carries over 600,000 distinct CDR3 sequences, around a fifth recorded once. Source material: blood. The receptors derive from a man between 65 and 79 years old in good health.

V and J are TRBV20-1 and TRBJ2-1, with 7 bases matching TRBD2. Germline V gives CDR1 DFQATT, CDR2 SNEGSKA (reference sequence). Trimming removed 3 bases from V and 0 bases from J; junction bases left unmatched: 5. There are 15 residues in the CDR3. This chain's CDR3 is CSASSGGSSYNEQFF. CDR3 nucleotide sequence: TGCAGTGCTAGCTCGGGCGGGAGCTCCTACAATGAGCAGTTCTTC.

In nucleotides, the CDR3 is TGTGCCAGCAGTTTAATCCATCTAGCGGGCCACAATGAGCAGTTCTTC. Amino acid sequence: CASSLIHLAGHNEQFF. The genes are TRBV28 and TRBJ2-5, with 8 bases lining up with TRBD2. Near its end, the DNA agrees better with TRBJ2-1, so the J call may be wrong. The CDR3 consists of 16 residues. The germline CDR1 and CDR2 sequences are MDHEN and SYDVKM.

J is TRBJ2-5 and V is TRBV20-1; possible D gene TRBD1, 5 bases. The end of the DNA fits TRBJ2-7 better, so the J call may be wrong. Germline CDR1 DFQATT, CDR2 SNEGSKA (reference sequence). The CDR3 runs to 15 residues. CDR3 protein: CSARDQQVLSYEQYF. The CDR3 region has the DNA TGCAGTGCTAGAGATCAACAGGTCCTCTCCTACGAGCAGTACTTC.

The chain carries TRBV20-1 and TRBJ2-7; TRBD2 matches 10 bases. After removal of 6 bases from V and 0 bases from J, the junction contained 8 bases not matched to a gene. CDR3 size: 15 residues. Germline CDR1 reads DFQATT; CDR2 reads SNEGSKA (reference sequence). The CDR3 DNA sequence: TGCAGTGCCCAAGAGGGGACTAGCGTCTCCTACGAGCAGTACTTC. Its translation: CSAQEGTSVSYEQYF.